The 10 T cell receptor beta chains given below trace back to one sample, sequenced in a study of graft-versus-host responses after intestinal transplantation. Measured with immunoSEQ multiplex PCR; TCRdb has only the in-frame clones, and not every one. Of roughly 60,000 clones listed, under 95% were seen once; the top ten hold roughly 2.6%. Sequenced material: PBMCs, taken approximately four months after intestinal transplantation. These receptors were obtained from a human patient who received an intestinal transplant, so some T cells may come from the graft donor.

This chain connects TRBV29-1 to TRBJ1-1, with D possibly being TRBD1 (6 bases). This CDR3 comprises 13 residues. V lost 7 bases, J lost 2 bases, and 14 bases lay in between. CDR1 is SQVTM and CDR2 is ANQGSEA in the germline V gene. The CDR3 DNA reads TGCAGCGCCATACAGGGTACAAACACTGAAGCTTTCTTT. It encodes CSAIQGTNTEAFF.

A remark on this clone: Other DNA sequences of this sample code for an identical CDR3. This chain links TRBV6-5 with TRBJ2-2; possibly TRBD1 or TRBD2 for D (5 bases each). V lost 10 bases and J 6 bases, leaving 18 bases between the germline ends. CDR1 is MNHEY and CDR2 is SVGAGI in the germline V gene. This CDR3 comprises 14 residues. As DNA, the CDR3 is TGTGCCACTAGGGACGAGGGGCCCCCCGGGGAGCTGTTTTTT. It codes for CATRDEGPPGELFF.

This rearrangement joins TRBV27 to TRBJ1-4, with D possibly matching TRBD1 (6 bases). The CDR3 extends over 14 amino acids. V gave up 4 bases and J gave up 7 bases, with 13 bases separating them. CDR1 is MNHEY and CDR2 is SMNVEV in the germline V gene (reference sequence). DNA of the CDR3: TGTGCCAGCAGTTCCGGACAGCTAATTGAAAAACTGTTTTTT. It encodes CASSSGQLIEKLFF.

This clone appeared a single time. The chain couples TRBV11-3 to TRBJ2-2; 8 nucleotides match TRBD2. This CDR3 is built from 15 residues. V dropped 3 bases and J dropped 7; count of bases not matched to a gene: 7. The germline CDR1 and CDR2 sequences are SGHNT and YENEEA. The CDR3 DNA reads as TGTGCCAGCAGCTTGGTTAGCGGGGTGGACGGGGAGCTGTTTTTT. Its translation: CASSLVSGVDGELFF. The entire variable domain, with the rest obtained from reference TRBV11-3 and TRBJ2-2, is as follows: EAGVVQSPRYKIIEKKQPVAFWCNPISGHNTLYWYLQNLGQGPELLIRYENEEAVDDSQLPKDRFSAERLKGVDSTLKIQPAELGDSAVYLCASSLVSGVDGELFFGEGSRLTVL.

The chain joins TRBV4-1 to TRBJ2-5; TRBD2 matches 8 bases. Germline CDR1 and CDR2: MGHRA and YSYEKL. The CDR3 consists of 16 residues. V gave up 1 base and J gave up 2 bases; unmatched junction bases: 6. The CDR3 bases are TGCGCCAGCAGCCAAGTAGTGGCTAGCGGGCAAGAGACCCAGTACTTC. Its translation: CASSQVVASGQETQYF.

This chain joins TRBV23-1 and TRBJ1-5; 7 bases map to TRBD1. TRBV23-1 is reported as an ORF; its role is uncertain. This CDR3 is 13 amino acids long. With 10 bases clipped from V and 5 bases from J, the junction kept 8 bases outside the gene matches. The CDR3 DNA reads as TGCGCCACTATCAACAGGGGAGATCAGCCCCAGCATTTT. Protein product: CATINRGDQPQHF.

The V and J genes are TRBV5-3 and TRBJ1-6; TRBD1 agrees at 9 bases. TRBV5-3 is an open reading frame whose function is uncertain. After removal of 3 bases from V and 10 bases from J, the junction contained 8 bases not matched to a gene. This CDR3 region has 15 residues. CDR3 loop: CARSYRGRIVSPLHF. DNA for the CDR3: TGTGCCAGAAGCTACAGGGGGCGCATTGTATCACCCCTCCACTTT.

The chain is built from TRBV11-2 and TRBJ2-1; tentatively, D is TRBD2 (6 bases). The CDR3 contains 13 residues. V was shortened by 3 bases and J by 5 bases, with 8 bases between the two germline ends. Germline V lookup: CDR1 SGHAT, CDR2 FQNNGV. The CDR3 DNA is TGTGCCAGCAGCTTCTGGGAGGACAATGAGCAGTTCTTC. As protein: CASSFWEDNEQFF.

CDR3 in amino acids: CASSIDFSGFYGYTF. The CDR3 DNA follows: TGTGCCAGTAGTATAGATTTTAGCGGATTCTATGGCTACACCTTC. V is TRBV19 and J is TRBJ1-2; D not resolved. V lost 0 bases to trimming and J lost 4 bases, with 12 bases between them. The CDR3 sequence is 15 residues long. From germline, CDR1 is LNHDA and CDR2 SQIVND (reference sequence).

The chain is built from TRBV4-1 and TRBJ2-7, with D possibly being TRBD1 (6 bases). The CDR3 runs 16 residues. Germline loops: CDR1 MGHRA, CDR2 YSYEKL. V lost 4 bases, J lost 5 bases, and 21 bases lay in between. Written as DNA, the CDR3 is TGCGCCAGCAGCCCTTTGGCAGGGGCCTCGGGAAACGAGCAGTACTTC. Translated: CASSPLAGASGNEQYF.